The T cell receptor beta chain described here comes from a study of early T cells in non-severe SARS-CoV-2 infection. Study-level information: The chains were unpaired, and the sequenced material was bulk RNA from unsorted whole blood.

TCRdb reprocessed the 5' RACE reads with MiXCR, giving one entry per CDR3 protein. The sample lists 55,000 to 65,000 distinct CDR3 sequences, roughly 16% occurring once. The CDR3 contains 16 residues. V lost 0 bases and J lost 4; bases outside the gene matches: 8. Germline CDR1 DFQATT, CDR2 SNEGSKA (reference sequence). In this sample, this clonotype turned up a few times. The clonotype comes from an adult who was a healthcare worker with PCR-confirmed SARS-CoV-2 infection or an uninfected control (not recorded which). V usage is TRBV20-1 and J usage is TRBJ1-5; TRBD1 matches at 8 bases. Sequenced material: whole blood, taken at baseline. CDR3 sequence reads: CSARDLTGGLNQPQHF. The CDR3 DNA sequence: TGCAGTGCTAGAGATTTAACAGGGGGTTTAAATCAGCCCCAGCATTTT.